The 3 T cell receptor beta chains reported below all come from one sample, sequenced in a study of CD8+ T cells in alopecia areata. Treatment here: oral pan-JAK inhibitor, 5-10 mg twice daily. The authors extracted RNA and reverse transcribed it into cDNA as the sequencing template. The table came from immunoSEQ multiplex PCR; TCRdb's copy has only in-frame clones and leaves some out. The sample holds 190,000 or so clones, around 58% seen once. The sequenced sample was CD8+ T cells sorted from blood, obtained at week 24, from a patient treated with tofacitinib. Every receptor here comes from a human donor with alopecia areata.

V is TRBV5-6 and J is TRBJ2-7; 7 bases match TRBD1. V gave up 4 bases and J gave up 1 base; unmatched junction bases: 2. CDR1 SGHDT and CDR2 YYEEEE come from the germline V gene. The CDR3 contains 13 residues. The chain's CDR3 is CASSETGSYEQYF. CDR3 coding DNA: TGTGCCAGCAGCGAGACAGGGTCCTACGAGCAGTACTTC.

This clone has only a few counts. The chain employs TRBV23-1 and TRBJ1-2; 11 nucleotides match TRBD1. TRBV23-1 falls under the ORF class, with uncertain function. This CDR3 contains 16 residues. J gave up 0 bases and V 6 bases, and 6 bases lay outside the gene matches. The CDR3 protein is CASRDRGLLPNYGYTF. The CDR3 nucleotides read TGCGCCAGCAGGGACAGGGGGCTGTTGCCTAACTATGGCTACACCTTC.

This clone was seen a few times. V and J are TRBV5-6 and TRBJ2-7, with TRBD1 identical over 7 bases. The CDR3 totals 13 residues. Germline CDR1 is SGHDT and CDR2 is YYEEEE. V was clipped by 3 bases and J by 2 bases; unmatched bases: 2. The CDR3 region has the DNA TGTGCCAGCAGCTACGGGACAGCCTACGAGCAGTACTTC. This sequence encodes CASSYGTAYEQYF.